The subject of this entry is one T cell receptor (beta chain). These data originate in a study of regulatory T cells in long-lasting Graves disease. From germline, CDR1 is MDHEN and CDR2 SYDVKM. Trimming cost V 3 bases and J 0 bases; bases outside gene matches: 8. CDR3 size: 17 residues. For TCR beta, libraries came from iRepertoire HTBI primers and Arm-PCR of CDR3 regions. From the multiplex PCR reads, TCRdb called clonotypes with MiXCR, one entry per CDR3 protein. Found here are 700,000 or so distinct CDR3 sequences, around 32% of them singletons; the top ten hold under 50%. Time point noted: persistent/refractory GD, antithyroid drugs over 5 years with positive TRAb. Making the TCR library involved RNA that had been extracted from PBMCs.

The sequencing used peripheral blood mononuclear cells (PBMCs), collected when the disease was refractory, from a patient treated with antithyroid drugs. This clonotype originated in a female donor with Graves disease. The gene calls are TRBV28 and TRBJ1-3; 7 nucleotides line up with TRBD1. The CDR3 is CASSFPTGSFSGNTIYF. As DNA, the CDR3 is TGTGCCAGCAGTTTCCCGACAGGGTCCTTCTCTGGAAACACCATATATTTT. Looking up the rest from reference TRBV28 and TRBJ1-3 gives the full variable domain: DVKVTQSSRYLVKRTGEKVFLECVQDMDHENMFWYRQDPGLGLRLIYFSYDVKMKEKGDIPEGYSVSREKKERFSLILESASTNQTSMYLCASSFPTGSFSGNTIYFGEGSWLTVV.